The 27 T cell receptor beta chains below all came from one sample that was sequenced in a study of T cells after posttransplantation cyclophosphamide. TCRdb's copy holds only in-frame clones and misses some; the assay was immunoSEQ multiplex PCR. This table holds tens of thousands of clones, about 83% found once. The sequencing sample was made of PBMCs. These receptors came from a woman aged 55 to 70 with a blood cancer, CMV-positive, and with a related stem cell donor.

The CDR3 coding sequence is TGTGCCAGCAGTTACTCGGGCCGTAATAATATTTCACCCCTCCACTTT. This translates into CASSYSGRNNISPLHF. The chain joins TRBV6-6 to TRBJ1-6; D unclear. V lost 0 bases, J lost 9 bases, and 15 bases lay in between. The CDR3 loop spans 16 amino acids. Germline loops: CDR1 MNHNY, CDR2 SVGAGI (reference sequence).

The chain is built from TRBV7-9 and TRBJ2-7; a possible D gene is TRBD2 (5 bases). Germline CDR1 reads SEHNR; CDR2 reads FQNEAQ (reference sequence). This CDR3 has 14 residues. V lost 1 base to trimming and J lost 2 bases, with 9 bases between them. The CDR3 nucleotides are TGTGCCAGCAGCTTAGGGCTAGCAGCCTACGAGCAGTACTTC. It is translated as CASSLGLAAYEQYF. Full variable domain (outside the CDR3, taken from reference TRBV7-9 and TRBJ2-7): DTGVSQNPRHKITKRGQNVTFRCDPISEHNRLYWYRQTLGQGPEFLTYFQNEAQLEKSRLLSDRFSAERPKGSFSTLEIQRTEQGDSAMYLCASSLGLAAYEQYFGPGTRLTVT.

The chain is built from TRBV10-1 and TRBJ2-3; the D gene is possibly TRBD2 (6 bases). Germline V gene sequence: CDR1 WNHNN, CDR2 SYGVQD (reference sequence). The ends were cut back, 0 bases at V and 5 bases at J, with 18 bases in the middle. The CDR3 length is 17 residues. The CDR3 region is CASSESPSDWGIDTQYF. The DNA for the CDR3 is TGCGCCAGCAGTGAGTCGCCTAGCGATTGGGGGATAGATACGCAGTATTTT.

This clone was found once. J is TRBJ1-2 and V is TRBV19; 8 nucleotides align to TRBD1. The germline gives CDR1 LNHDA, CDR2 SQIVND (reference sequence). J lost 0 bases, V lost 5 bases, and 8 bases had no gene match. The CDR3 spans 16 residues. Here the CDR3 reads CASSRARGQANYGYTF. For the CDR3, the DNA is TGTGCCAGTAGTCGCGCCCGGGGACAGGCTAACTATGGCTACACCTTC. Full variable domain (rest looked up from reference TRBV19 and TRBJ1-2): DGGITQSPKYLFRKEGQNVTLSCEQNLNHDAMYWYRQDPGQGLRLIYYSQIVNDFQKGDIAEGYSVSREKKESFPLTVTSAQKNPTAFYLCASSRARGQANYGYTFGSGTRLTVV.

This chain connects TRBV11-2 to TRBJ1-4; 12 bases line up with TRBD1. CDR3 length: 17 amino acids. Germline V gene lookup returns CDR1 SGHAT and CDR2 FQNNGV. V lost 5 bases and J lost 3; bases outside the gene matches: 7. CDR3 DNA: TGTGCCAGCAGCACCCGGGACAGGGGGCGAGCTAATGAAAAACTGTTTTTT. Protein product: CASSTRDRGRANEKLFF.

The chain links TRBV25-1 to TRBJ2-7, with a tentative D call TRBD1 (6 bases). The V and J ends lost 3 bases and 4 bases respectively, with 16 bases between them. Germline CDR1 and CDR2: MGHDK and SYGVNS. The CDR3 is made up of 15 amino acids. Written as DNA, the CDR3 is TGTGCCAGCAGTGACCCCGGACAGCGGAAGTACGAGCAGTACTTC. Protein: CASSDPGQRKYEQYF.

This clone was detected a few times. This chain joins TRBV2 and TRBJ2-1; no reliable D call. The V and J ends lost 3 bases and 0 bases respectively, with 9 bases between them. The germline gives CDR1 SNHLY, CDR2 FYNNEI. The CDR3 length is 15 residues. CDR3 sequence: CASSDGRSSYNEQFF. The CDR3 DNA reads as TGTGCCAGCAGTGATGGCCGAAGCTCCTACAATGAGCAGTTCTTC.

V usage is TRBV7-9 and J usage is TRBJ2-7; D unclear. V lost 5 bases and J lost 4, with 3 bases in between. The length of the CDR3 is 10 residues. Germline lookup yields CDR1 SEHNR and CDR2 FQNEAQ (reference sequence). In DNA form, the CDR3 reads TGTGCCAGCAGCCCGTACGAGCAGTACTTC. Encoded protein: CASSPYEQYF.

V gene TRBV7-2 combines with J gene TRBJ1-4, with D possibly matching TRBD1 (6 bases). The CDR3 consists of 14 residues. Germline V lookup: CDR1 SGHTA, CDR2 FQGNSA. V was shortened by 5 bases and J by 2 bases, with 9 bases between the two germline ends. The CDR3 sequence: CASSKGGTNEKLFF. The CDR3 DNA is TGTGCCAGCAGCAAGGGGGGGACTAATGAAAAACTGTTTTTT.

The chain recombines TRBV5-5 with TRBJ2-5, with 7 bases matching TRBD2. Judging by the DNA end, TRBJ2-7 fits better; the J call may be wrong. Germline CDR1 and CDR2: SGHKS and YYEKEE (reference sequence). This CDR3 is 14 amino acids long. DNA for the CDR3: TGTGCCAGCAGCGGTCAGGGAGGGTCCTACGAGCAGTACTTC. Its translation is CASSGQGGSYEQYF.

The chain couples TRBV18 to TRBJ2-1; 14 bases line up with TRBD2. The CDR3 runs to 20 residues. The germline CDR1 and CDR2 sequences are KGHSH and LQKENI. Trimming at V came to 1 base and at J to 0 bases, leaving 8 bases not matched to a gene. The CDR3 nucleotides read TGTGCCAGCTCACCACTAGGGACTAGCGGGAGCGCCCGCTCCTACAATGAGCAGTTCTTC. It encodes CASSPLGTSGSARSYNEQFF.

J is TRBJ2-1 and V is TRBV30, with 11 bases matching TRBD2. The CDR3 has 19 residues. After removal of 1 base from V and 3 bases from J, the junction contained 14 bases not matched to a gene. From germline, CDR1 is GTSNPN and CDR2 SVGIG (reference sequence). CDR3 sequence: CAWSGQNSGRARVYNEQFF. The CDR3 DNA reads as TGTGCCTGGAGTGGCCAAAATAGCGGGAGGGCCAGGGTCTACAATGAGCAGTTCTTC.

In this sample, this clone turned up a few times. This chain's CDR3 is CASSDTGSPYGYTF. The CDR3 bases are TGCGCCAGCAGTGATACAGGGTCGCCCTATGGCTACACCTTC. V usage is TRBV10-1 and J usage is TRBJ1-2; a possible D gene is TRBD1 (6 bases). The CDR3 contains 14 residues. Looked up from germline, CDR1 is WNHNN and CDR2 is SYGVQD (reference sequence). V shed 3 bases and J shed 4 bases, with 12 bases lying between them.

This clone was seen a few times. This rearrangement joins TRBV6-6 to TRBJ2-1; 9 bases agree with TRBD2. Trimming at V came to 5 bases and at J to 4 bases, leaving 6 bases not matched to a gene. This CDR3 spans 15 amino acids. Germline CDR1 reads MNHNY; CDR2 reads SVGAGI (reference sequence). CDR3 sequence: CASSPTSGRYNEQFF. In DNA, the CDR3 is TGTGCCAGCAGTCCTACTAGCGGGCGGTACAATGAGCAGTTCTTC.

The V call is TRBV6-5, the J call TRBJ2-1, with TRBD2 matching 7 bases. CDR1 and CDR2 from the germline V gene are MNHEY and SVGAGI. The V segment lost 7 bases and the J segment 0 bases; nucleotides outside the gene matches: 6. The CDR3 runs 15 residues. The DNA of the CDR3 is TGTGCCAGCAAGCGAGCGGGAAGCTCCTACAATGAGCAGTTCTTC. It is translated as CASKRAGSSYNEQFF.

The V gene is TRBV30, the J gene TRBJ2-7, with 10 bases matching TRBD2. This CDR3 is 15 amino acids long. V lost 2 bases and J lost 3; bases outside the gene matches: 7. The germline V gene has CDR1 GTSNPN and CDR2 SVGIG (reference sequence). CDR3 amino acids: CAWSQGPSGSYEQYF. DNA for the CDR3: TGTGCCTGGAGTCAAGGTCCTAGCGGGAGCTACGAGCAGTACTTC.

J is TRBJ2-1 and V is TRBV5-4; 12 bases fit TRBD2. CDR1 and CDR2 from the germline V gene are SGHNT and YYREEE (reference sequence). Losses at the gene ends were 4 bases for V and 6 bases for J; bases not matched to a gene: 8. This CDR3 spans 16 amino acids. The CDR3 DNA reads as TGTGCCAGCAGCCTCCAGACTAGCGGGAGTCCCAATGAGCAGTTCTTC. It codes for CASSLQTSGSPNEQFF. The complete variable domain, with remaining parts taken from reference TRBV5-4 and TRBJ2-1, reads ETGVTQSPTHLIKTRGQQVTLRCSSQSGHNTVSWYQQALGQGPQFIFQYYREEENGRGNFPPRFSGLQFPNYSSELNVNALELDDSALYLCASSLQTSGSPNEQFFGPGTRLTVL.

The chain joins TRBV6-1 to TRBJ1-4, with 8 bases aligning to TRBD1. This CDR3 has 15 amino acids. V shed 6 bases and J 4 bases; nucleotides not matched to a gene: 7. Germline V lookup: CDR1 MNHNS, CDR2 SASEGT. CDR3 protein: CASSSDRGGNEKLFF. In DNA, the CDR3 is TGTGCCAGCAGCAGCGACAGGGGAGGTAATGAAAAACTGTTTTTT.

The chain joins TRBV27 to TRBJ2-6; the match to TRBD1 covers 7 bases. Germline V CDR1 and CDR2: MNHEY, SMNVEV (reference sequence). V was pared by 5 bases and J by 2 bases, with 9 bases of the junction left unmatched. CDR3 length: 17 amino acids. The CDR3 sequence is CASSLRDRRTGANVLTF. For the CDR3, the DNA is TGTGCCAGCAGTCTTCGGGACAGAAGAACTGGGGCCAACGTCCTGACTTTC.

CDR3 sequence (DNA): TGCGCCAGCAGCTTGACGGCGGGAGGGCAAGGTGAGCAGTTCTTC. Protein sequence: CASSLTAGGQGEQFF. This sequence joins TRBV5-1 and TRBJ2-1; 9 bases line up with TRBD2. The CDR3 consists of 15 residues. Per germline, CDR1 SGHRS and CDR2 YFSETQ. Trimming cost V 1 base and J 9 bases; bases outside gene matches: 8.

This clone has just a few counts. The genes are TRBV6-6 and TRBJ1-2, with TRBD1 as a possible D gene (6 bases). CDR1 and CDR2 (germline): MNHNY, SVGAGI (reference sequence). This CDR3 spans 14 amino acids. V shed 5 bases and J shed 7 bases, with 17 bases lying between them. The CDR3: CASSPRGGPGGYTF. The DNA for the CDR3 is TGTGCCAGCAGTCCCCGGGGGGGGCCGGGTGGCTACACCTTC.

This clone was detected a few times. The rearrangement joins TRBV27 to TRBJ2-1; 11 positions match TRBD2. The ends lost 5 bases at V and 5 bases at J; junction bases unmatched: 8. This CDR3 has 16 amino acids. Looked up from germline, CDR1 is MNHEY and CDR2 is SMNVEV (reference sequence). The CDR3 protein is CASSPQPGLADNEQFF. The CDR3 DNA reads TGTGCCAGCAGTCCACAACCGGGACTAGCGGACAATGAGCAGTTCTTC.

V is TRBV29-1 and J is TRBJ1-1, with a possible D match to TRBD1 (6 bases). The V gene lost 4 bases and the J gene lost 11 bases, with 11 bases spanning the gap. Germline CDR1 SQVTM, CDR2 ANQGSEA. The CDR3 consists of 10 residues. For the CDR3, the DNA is TGCAGCGTTGTACAGGGTCTCGCTTTCTTT. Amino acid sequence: CSVVQGLAFF.

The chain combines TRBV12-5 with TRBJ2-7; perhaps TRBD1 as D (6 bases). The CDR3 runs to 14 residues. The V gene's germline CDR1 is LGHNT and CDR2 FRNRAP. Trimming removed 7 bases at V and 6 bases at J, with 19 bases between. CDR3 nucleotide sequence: TGTGCTAGTGCCCAGGACAGTTCCCTCTCCGAGCAGTACTTC. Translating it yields CASAQDSSLSEQYF.

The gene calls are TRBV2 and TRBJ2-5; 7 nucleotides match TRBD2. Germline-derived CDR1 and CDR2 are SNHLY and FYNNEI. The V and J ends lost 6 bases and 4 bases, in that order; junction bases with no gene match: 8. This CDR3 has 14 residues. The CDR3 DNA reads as TGTGCCAGCAGGCTAGCGGTTGTTGGAGAGACCCAGTACTTC. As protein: CASRLAVVGETQYF.

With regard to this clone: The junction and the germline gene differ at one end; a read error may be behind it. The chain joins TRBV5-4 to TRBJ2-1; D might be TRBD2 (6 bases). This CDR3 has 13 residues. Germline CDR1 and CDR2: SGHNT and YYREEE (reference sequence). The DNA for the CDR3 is TGTGCCAACAGCCCGCGGAGGGCCGGAGAGCAGTTCTTC. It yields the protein CANSPRRAGEQFF.

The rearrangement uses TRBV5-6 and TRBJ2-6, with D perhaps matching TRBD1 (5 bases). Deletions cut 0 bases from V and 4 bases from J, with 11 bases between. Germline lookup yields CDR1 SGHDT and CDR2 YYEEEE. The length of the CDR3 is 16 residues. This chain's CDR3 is CASSLAGRAGANVLTF. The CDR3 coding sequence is TGTGCCAGCAGCTTGGCCGGCAGGGCCGGGGCCAACGTCCTGACTTTC.